This entry is about one T cell receptor beta chain. Its antigen is unidentified. PCR used 60 Vbeta primers and 13 Jbeta primers. The method was immunoSEQ multiplex PCR; TCRdb's version includes in-frame clones alone and lacks a portion of them. This table holds over 150,000 clones, 79% found once. The sample belongs to a study of cytomegalovirus exposure and HLA in healthy donors. The V and J ends lost 2 bases and 9 bases, in that order; junction bases with no gene match: 12. The CDR3 is 17 residues long. Germline CDR1 reads MGHRA; CDR2 reads YSYEKL. Overall study results and limits: A link between a missense DCLRE1C variant and TCR beta V- and J-gene trimming emerged from a later analysis.

V and J are TRBV4-1 and TRBJ2-2; the match to TRBD2 covers 10 bases. The clonotype originates from a middle-aged man in good health and CMV-seronegative. The sequenced material came from PBMCs. In nucleotides, the CDR3 is TGCGCCAGCAGCCAATCTAGCGGGAGCGTCATTAACCGGGAGCTGTTTTTT. It yields the protein CASSQSSGSVINRELFF.